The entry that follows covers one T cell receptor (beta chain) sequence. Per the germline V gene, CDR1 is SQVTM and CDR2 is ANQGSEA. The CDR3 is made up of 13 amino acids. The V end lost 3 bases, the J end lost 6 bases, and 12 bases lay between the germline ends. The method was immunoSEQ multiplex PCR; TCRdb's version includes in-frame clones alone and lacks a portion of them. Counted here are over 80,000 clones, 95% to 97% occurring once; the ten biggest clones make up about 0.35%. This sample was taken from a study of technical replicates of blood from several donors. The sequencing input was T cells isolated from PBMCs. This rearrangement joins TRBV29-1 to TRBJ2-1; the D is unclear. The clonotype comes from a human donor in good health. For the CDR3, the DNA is TGCAGCGTTGACCGTTACGGTCCCAATGAGCAGTTCTTC. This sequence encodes CSVDRYGPNEQFF.